The sequence of this T cell receptor (beta chain) was determined in a study of CD8+ T cells in alopecia areata. V shed 1 base and J 0 bases; nucleotides not matched to a gene: 5. The CDR3 runs 17 residues. Germline CDR1 MGHDK, CDR2 SYGVNS. Extracted RNA was reverse transcribed into cDNA, the sequencing template. The repertoire was sequenced with immunoSEQ multiplex PCR; TCRdb's copy has only in-frame clones and lacks some. This sample has 150,000 or so clones, with just over 65% found just once. The source was CD8+ T cells sorted from blood, collected at week 0. The origin of this receptor is a human donor with alopecia areata. The chain combines TRBV25-1 with TRBJ1-1; 10 bases map to TRBD1. The DNA of the CDR3 is TGTGCCAGCAGTGAATTCGGGGACAGGGGCCTGAACACTGAAGCTTTCTTT. Residues: CASSEFGDRGLNTEAFF.